This T cell receptor beta chain is drawn from a study of blood T cell repertoires in COVID-19. Study-level information: Sites across the United States, Italy and Spain contributed samples from acute and convalescent COVID-19. PBMCs, B-cell-depleted T cells, or T cells were the source of the cDNA or gDNA that made up the material.

The method was immunoSEQ multiplex PCR; TCRdb's version includes in-frame clones alone and lacks a portion of them. The sample includes 200,000 to 250,000 clones, more than 80% of them seen just once. There are 14 residues in the CDR3. Germline V CDR1 and CDR2: MNHEY, SVGAGI. V was clipped by 7 bases and J by 1 base, with 10 bases between them. The sample taken for sequencing was peripheral blood. The source of this sequence is a young man who had recovered from COVID-19. The rearrangement links TRBV6-5 to TRBJ2-2; D unclear. CDR3: CASTRVRNTGELFF. Written as DNA, the CDR3 is TGTGCCAGCACCCGGGTCCGGAACACCGGGGAGCTGTTTTTT.